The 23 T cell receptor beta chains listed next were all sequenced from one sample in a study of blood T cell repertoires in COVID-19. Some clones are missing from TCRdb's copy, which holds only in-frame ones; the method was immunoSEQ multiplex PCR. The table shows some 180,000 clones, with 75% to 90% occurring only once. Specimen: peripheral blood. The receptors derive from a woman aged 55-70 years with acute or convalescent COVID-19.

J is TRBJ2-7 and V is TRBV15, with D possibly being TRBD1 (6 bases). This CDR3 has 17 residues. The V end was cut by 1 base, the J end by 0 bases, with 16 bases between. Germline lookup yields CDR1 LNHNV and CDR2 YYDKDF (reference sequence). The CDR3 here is CATSRGLPGHPSYEQYF. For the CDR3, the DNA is TGTGCCACCAGCAGAGGCCTCCCGGGACACCCCTCCTACGAGCAGTACTTC.

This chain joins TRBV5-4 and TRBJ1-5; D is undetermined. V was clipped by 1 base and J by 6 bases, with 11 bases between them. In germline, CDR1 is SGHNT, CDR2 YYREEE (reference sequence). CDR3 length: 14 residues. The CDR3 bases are TGTGCCAGCAGCTTGATCGGGGAGGGTCAGCCCCAGCATTTT. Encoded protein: CASSLIGEGQPQHF.

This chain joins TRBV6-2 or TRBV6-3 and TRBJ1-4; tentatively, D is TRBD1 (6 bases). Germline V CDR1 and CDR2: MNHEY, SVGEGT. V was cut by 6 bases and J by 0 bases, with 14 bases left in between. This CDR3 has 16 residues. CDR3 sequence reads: CASSNRARSTNEKLFF. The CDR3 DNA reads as TGTGCCAGCAGCAACAGGGCCAGGTCAACTAATGAAAAACTGTTTTTT.

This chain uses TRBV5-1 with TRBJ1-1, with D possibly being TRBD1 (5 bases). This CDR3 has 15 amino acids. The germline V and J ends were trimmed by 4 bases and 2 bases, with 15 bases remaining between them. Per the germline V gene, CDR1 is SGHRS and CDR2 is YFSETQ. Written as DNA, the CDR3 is TGCGCCAGCAGCCCCATGACAGCGATCAACACTGAAGCTTTCTTT. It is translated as CASSPMTAINTEAFF.

The CDR3 here is CASSLARHSTGSGVNGYTF. The CDR3 nucleotides read TGTGCCAGCAGCTTAGCCAGACATTCGACAGGGTCAGGGGTTAATGGCTACACCTTC. This chain links TRBV7-8 with TRBJ1-2, with 7 bases identical to TRBD1. Trimming removed 0 bases from V and 6 bases from J; junction bases left unmatched: 19. The length of the CDR3 is 19 residues. CDR1 SGHVS and CDR2 FQNEAQ come from the germline V gene. Variable domain in full (rest from reference TRBV7-8 and TRBJ1-2): GAGVSQSPRYKVAKRGQDVALRCDPISGHVSLFWYQQALGQGPEFLTYFQNEAQLDKSGLPSDRFFAERPEGSVSTLKIQRTQQEDSAVYLCASSLARHSTGSGVNGYTFGSGTRLTVV.

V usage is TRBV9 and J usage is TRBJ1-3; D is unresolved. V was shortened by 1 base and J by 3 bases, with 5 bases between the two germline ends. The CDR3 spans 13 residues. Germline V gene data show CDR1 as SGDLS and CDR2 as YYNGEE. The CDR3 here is CASSVRYGNTIYF. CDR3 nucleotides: TGTGCCAGCAGCGTACGTTATGGAAACACCATATATTTT.

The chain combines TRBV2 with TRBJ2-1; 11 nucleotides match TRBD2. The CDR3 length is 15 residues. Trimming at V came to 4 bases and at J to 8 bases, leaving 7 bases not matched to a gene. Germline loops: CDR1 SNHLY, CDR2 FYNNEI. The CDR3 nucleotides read TGTGCCAGCAGTGTTAGCGGGAGGGTCGACCATGAGCAGTTCTTC. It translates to CASSVSGRVDHEQFF.

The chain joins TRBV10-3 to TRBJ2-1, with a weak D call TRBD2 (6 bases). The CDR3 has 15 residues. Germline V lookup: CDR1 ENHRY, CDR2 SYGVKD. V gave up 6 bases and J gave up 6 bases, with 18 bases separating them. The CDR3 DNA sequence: TGTGCCATCAGCAACTCGGACGGGAGTTTCAATGAGCAGTTCTTC. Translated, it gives CAISNSDGSFNEQFF.

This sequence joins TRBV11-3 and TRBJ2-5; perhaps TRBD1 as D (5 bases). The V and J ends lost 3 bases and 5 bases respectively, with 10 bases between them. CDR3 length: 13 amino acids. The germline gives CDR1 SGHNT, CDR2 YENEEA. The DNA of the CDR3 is TGTGCCAGCAGCTTTCCGGACAAGGAGACCCAGTACTTC. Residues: CASSFPDKETQYF.

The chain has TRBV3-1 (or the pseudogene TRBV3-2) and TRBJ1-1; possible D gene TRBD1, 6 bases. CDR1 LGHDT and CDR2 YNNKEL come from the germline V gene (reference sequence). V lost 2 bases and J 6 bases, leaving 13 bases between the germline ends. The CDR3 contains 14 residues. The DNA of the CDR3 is TGTGCCAGCAGCCAACGTAGACAGGCACCTGAAGCTTTCTTT. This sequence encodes CASSQRRQAPEAFF.

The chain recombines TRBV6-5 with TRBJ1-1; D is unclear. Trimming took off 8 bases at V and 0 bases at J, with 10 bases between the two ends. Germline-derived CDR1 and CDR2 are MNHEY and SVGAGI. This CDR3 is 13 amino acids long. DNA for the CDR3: TGTGCCAGCTCCGAGAACTTGAACACTGAAGCTTTCTTT. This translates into CASSENLNTEAFF.

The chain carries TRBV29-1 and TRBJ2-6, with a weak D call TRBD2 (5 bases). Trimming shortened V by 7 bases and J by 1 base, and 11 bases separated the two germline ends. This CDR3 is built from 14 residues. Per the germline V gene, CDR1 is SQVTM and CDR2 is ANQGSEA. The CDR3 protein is CSARTGSGANVLTF. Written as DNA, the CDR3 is TGCAGCGCCCGGACTGGATCTGGGGCCAACGTCCTGACTTTC.

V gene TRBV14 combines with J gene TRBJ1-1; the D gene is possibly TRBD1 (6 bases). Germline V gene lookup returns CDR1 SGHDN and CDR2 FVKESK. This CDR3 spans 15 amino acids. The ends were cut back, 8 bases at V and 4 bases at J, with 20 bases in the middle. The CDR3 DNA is TGTGCCAGCTCGGACCCACAGGGCCCGGGCACTGAAGCTTTCTTT. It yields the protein CASSDPQGPGTEAFF.

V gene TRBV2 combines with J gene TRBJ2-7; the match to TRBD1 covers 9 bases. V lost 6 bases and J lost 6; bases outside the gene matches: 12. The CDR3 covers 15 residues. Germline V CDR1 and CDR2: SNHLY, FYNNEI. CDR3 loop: CASRAFGGQGLEQYF. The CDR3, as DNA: TGTGCCAGCAGGGCTTTTGGGGGACAGGGCCTCGAGCAGTACTTC.

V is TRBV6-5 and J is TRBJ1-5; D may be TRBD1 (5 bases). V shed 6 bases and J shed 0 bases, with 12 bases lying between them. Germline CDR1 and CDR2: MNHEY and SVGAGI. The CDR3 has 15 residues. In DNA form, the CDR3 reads TGTGCCAGCAGACCAGACAGTCCTAGCAATCAGCCCCAGCATTTT. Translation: CASRPDSPSNQPQHF.

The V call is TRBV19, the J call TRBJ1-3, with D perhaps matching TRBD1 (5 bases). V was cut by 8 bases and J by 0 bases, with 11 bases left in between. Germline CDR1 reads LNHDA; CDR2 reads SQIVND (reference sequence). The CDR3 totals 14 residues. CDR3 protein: CASSPRGSGNTIYF. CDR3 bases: TGTGCCAGTTCTCCAAGGGGCTCTGGAAACACCATATATTTT.

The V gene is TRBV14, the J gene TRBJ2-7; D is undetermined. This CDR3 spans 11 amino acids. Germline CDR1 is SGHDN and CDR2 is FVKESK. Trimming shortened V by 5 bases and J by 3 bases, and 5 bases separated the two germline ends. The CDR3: CASSKSYEQYF. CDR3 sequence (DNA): TGTGCCAGCAGCAAGAGCTACGAGCAGTACTTC.

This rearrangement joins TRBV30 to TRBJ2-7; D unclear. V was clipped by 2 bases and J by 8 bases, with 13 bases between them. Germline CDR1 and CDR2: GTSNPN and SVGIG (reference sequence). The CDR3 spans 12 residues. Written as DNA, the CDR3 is TGTGCCTGGAGTTCTACATGGGCCAAGCAGTACTTC. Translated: CAWSSTWAKQYF.

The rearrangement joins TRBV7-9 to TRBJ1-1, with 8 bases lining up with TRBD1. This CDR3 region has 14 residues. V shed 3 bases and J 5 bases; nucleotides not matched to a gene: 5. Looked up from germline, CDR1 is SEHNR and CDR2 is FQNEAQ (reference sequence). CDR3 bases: TGTGCCAGCAGCTTGGCGACAGGGGTTACTGAAGCTTTCTTT. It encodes CASSLATGVTEAFF.

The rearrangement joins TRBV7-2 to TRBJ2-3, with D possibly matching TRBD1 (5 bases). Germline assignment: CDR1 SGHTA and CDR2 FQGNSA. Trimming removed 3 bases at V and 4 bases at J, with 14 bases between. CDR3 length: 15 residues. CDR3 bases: TGTGCCAGCAGCTTTTGGGGCAATCACCCAGATACGCAGTATTTT. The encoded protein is CASSFWGNHPDTQYF.

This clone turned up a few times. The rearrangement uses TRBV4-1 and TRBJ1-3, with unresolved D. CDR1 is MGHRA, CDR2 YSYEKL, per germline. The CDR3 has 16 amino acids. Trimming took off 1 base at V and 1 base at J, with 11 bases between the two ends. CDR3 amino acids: CASSQAPSSSGNTIYF. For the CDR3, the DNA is TGCGCCAGCAGCCAAGCCCCCTCTAGTTCTGGAAACACCATATATTTT.

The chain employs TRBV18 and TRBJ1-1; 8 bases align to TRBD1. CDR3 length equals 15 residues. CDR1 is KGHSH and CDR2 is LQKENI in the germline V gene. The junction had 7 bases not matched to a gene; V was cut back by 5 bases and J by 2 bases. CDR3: CASSTRDRLNTEAFF. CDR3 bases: TGTGCCAGCTCAACTAGGGACAGGTTAAACACTGAAGCTTTCTTT.

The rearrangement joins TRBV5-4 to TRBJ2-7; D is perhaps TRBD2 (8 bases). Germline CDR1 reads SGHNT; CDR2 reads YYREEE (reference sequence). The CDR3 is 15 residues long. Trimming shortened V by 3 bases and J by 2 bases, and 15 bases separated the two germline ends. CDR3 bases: TGTGCCAGCAGCTCGGGGGGGGACAGTGCCTACGAGCAGTACTTC. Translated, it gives CASSSGGDSAYEQYF.